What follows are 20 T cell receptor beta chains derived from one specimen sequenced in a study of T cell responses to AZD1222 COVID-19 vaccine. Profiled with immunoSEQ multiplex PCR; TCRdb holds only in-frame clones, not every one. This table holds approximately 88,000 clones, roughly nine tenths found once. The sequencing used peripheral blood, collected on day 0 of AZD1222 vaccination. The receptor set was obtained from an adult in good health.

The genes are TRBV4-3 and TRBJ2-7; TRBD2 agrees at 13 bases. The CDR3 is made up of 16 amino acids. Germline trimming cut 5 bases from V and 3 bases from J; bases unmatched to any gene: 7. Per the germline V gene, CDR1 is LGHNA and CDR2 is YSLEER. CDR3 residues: CASSKWGTSGDYEQYF. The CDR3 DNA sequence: TGCGCCAGCAGCAAATGGGGGACTAGCGGGGACTACGAGCAGTACTTC.

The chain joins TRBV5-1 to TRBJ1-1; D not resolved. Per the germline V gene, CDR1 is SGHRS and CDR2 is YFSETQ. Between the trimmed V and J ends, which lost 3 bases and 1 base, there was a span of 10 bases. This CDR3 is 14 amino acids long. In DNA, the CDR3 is TGCGCCAGCAGCTCCCTGACAACGAACACTGAAGCTTTCTTT. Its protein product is CASSSLTTNTEAFF. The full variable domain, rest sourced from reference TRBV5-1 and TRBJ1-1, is KAGVTQTPRYLIKTRGQQVTLSCSPISGHRSVSWYQQTPGQGLQFLFEYFSETQRNKGNFPGRFSGRQFSNSRSEMNVSTLELGDSALYLCASSSLTTNTEAFFGQGTRLTVV.

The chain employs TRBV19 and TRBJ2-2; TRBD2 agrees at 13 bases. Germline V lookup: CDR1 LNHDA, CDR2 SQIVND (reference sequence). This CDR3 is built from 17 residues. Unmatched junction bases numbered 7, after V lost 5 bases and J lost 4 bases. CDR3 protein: CASSELAGGPITGELFF. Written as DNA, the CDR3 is TGTGCCAGTAGTGAACTAGCGGGAGGGCCAATCACCGGGGAGCTGTTTTTT.

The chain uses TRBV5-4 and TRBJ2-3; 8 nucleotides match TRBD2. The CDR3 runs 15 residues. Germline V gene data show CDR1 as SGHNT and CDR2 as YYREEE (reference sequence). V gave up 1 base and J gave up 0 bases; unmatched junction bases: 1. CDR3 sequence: CASSLLAGSTDTQYF. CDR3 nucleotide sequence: TGTGCCAGCAGCTTGCTAGCGGGTAGCACAGATACGCAGTATTTT.

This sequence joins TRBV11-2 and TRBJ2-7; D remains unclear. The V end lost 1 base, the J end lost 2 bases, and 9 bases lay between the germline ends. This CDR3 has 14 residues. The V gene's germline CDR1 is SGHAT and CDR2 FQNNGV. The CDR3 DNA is TGTGCCAGCAGCTTAGGGCAGGCGACCTACGAGCAGTACTTC. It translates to CASSLGQATYEQYF. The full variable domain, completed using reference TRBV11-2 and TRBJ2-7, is EAGVAQSPRYKIIEKRQSVAFWCNPISGHATLYWYQQILGQGPKLLIQFQNNGVVDDSQLPKDRFSAERLKGVDSTLKIQPAKLEDSAVYLCASSLGQATYEQYFGPGTRLTVT.

CDR3: CASSMALRRAFF. The CDR3 nucleotides are TGTGCCAGTAGTATGGCCCTACGGAGGGCTTTCTTT. The rearrangement links TRBV19 to TRBJ1-1, with D unclear. This CDR3 spans 12 amino acids. CDR1 LNHDA and CDR2 SQIVND come from the germline V gene (reference sequence). The V end lost 3 bases, the J end lost 11 bases, and 13 bases lay between the germline ends.

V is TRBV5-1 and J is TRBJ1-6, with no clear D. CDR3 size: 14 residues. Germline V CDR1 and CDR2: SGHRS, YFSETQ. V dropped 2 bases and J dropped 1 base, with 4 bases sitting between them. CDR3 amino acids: CASSLASYNSPLHF. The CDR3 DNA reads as TGCGCCAGCAGCTTAGCGTCCTATAATTCACCCCTCCACTTT.

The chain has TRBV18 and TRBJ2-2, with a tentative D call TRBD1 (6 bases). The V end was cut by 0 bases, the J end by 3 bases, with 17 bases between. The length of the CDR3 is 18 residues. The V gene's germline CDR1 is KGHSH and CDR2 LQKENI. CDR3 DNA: TGTGCCAGCTCACCACCGGGGGCCCTGGTCAGAGACACCGGGGAGCTGTTTTTT. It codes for CASSPPGALVRDTGELFF.

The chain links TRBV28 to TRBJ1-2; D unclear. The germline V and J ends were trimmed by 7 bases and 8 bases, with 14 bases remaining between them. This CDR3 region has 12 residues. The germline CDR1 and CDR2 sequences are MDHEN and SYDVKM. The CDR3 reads CASTSRAGGYTF. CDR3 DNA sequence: TGTGCCAGCACCTCAAGGGCTGGCGGCTACACCTTC.

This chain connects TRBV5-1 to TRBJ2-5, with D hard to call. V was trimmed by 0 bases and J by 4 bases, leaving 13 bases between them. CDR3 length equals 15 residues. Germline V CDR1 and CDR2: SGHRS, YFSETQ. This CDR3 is CASSLADQRGETQYF. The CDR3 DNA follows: TGCGCCAGCAGCTTGGCGGACCAGCGTGGAGAGACCCAGTACTTC.

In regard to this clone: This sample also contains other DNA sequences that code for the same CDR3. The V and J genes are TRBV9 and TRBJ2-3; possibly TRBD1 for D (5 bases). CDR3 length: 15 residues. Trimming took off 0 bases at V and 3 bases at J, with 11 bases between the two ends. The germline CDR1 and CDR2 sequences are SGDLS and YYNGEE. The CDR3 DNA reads TGTGCCAGCAGCGTAGAGCAGGGTAGGACAGATACGCAGTATTTT. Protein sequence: CASSVEQGRTDTQYF.

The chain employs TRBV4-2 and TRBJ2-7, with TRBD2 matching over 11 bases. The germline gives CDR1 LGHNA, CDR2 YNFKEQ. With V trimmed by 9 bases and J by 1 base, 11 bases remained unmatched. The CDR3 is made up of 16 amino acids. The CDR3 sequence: CASRASGRSRSYEQYF. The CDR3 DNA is TGTGCCAGTAGGGCTAGCGGGAGGTCTAGATCCTACGAGCAGTACTTC.

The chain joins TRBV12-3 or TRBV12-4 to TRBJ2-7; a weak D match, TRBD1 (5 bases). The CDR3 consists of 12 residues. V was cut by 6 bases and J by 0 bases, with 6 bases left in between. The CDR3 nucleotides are TGTGCCAGCAGCCAGGGCTCCTACGAGCAGTACTTC. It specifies CASSQGSYEQYF.

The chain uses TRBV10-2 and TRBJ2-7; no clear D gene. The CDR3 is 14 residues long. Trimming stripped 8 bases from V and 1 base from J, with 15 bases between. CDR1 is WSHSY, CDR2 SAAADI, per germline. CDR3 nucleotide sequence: TGCGCCAGCCTTGAGCCGACGCGTTCCTACGAGCAGTACTTC. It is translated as CASLEPTRSYEQYF.

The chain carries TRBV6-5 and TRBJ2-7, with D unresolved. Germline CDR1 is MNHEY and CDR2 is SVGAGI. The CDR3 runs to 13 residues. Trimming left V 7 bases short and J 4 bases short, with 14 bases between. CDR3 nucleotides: TGTGCCAGCAAGGCTTCAACCTTATACGAGCAGTACTTC. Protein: CASKASTLYEQYF.

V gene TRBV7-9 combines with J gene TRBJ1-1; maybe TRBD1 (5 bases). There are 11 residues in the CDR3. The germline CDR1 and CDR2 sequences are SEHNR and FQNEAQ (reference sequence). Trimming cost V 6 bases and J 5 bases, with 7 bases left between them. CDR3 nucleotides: TGTGCCAGCAGACGGGGGACTGAAGCTTTCTTT. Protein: CASRRGTEAFF.

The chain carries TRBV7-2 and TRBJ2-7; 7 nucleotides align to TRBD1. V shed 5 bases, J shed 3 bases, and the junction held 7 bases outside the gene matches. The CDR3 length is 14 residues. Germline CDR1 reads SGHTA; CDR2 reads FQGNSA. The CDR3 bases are TGTGCCAGCAGCCCCCGGGACAGTCGCTACGAGCAGTACTTC. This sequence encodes CASSPRDSRYEQYF. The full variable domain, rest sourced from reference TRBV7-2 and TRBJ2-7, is GAGVSQSPSNKVTEKGKDVELRCDPISGHTALYWYRQSLGQGLEFLIYFQGNSAPDKSGLPSDRFSAERTGGSVSTLTIQRTQQEDSAVYLCASSPRDSRYEQYFGPGTRLTVT.

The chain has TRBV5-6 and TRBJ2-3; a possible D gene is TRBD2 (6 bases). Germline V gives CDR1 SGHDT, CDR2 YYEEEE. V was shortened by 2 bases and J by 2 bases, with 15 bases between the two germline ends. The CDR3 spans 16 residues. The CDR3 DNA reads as TGTGCCAGCAGCTTTCTGGGACTCCAGAACACAGATACGCAGTATTTT. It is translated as CASSFLGLQNTDTQYF.

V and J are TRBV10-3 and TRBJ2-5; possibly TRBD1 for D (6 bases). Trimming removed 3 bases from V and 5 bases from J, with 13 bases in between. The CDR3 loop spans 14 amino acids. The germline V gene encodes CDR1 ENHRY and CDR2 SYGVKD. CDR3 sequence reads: CAISDQGNSETQYF. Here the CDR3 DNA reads TGTGCCATCAGTGACCAGGGGAATAGCGAGACCCAGTACTTC.

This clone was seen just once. The CDR3 loop is CATSLEGTEAFF. In DNA, the CDR3 is TGTGCCACCTCTCTCGAGGGCACTGAAGCTTTCTTT. This chain connects TRBV2 to TRBJ1-1; D gene unclear. Germline loops: CDR1 SNHLY, CDR2 FYNNEI. The length of the CDR3 is 12 residues. The V end was cut by 10 bases, the J end by 4 bases, with 13 bases between.